The subject of this entry is one T cell receptor beta chain. Its matching antigen is unknown. This sample was taken from a study of cytomegalovirus exposure and HLA in healthy donors. General observations from the study: Listed as cytomegalovirus-associated were approximately 160 TCR beta chains. Upon later analysis, HLA-associated TCR beta chains proved more clonally expanded than other, equally common chains.

V lost 1 base and J lost 0, with 10 bases in between. Germline assignment: CDR1 SGHVS and CDR2 FNYEAQ. CDR3 size: 16 residues. 13 Jbeta primers and 60 Vbeta primers were used for the PCR. Libraries were prepared by immunoSEQ multiplex PCR; TCRdb keeps only in-frame clonotypes and omits some of them. This sample has around 200,000 clones, with over 75% found just once. This chain connects TRBV7-6 to TRBJ1-3; D call uncertain. The TCR originated in a man younger than 30 in good health and CMV-seronegative. The sequenced sample was PBMCs. The CDR3, as DNA: TGTGCCAGCAGCTTAGTAGAACCAAGCTCTGGAAACACCATATATTTT. Amino acid sequence: CASSLVEPSSGNTIYF.